Listed below are T cell receptor beta chains from one sample, sequenced in a study of identical twins. MiXCR, applied by TCRdb to the 5' RACE reads, yields one record per CDR3 protein. The sample has approximately 600,000 distinct CDR3 sequences, 7% to 7.5% seen once; the top ten hold 1.5% to 2%. In addition, the sample was reused for a study of yellow fever vaccine responses in identical twins.

The source material was PBMCs. These receptors were taken from a woman aged 18 to 35 in good health. CDR3s include the opening cysteine and the closing phenylalanine or tryptophan. D genes are given only for firm matches. Rows may omit the clone size; those that give it use once, few, many or a size class.

d_gene | abundance | j_gene | v_gene | CDR3aa | CDR3nt
NA | NA | TRBJ2-2 | TRBV5-6 | CASSLEWRDSNTGELFF | TGTGCCAGCAGCTTGGAGTGGAGGGATTCGAACACCGGGGAGCTGTTTTTT
NA | few | TRBJ2-5 | TRBV3-1 | CASSPSPKTQYF | TGTGCCAGCAGCCCTTCCCCCAAGACCCAGTACTTC
NA | many | TRBJ2-1 | TRBV2 | CASSLDYSQQFF | TGTGCCAGCAGCCTGGACTATTCCCAGCAGTTCTTC
NA | many | TRBJ2-1 | TRBV15 | CATSRIGSYGDEQFF | TGTGCCACCAGCAGAATAGGGTCGTATGGGGATGAGCAGTTCTTC
TRBD1 | few | TRBJ2-1 | TRBV4-1 | CASRPGQGDFNEQFF | TGCGCCAGCAGGCCGGGACAGGGGGATTTCAATGAGCAGTTCTTC
NA | NA | TRBJ2-2 | TRBV29-1 | CSAPDKITGELFF | TGCAGCGCCCCGGACAAGATCACCGGGGAGCTGTTTTTT
TRBD1 | NA | TRBJ2-1 | TRBV4-1 | CASSRNRGSYNEQFF | TGCGCCAGCAGCCGGAACAGGGGGTCCTACAATGAGCAGTTCTTC
TRBD2 | NA | TRBJ2-1 | TRBV20-1 | CCARDHEGKRGNEQFF | TGCTGTGCTAGAGATCATGAGGGCAAGCGGGGGAATGAGCAGTTCTTC
NA | few | TRBJ2-5 | TRBV7-6 | CASSGGKHQETQYF | TGTGCCAGCAGCGGCGGAAAACACCAAGAGACCCAGTACTTC
TRBD2 | NA | TRBJ2-7 | TRBV20-1 | CSARTSGSVGEQYF | TGCAGTGCGCGGACTAGCGGGAGTGTAGGCGAGCAGTACTTC
NA | many | TRBJ1-1 | TRBV7-9 | CASSPPPGQAEAFF | TGTGCCAGCAGCCCCCCCCCGGGGCAGGCTGAAGCTTTCTTT
TRBD2 | NA | TRBJ2-7 | TRBV20-1 | CSARDPGLAGGEQYF | TGCAGTGCTAGAGACCCGGGACTAGCGGGAGGGGAGCAGTACTTC
NA | NA | TRBJ2-3 | TRBV20-1 | CSAPPYQDTQYF | TGCAGTGCCCCCCCTTACCAGGATACGCAGTATTTT
TRBD1 | many | TRBJ2-3 | TRBV20-1 | CSATPGTATDTQYF | TGCAGTGCAACACCCGGGACAGCCACAGATACGCAGTATTTT
NA | few | TRBJ2-3 | TRBV15 | CATSRDLGRGATDTQYF | TGTGCCACCAGCAGAGATTTGGGCAGGGGTGCTACAGATACGCAGTATTTT
NA | many | TRBJ1-1 | TRBV21-1 | CASSKAGREGTEAFF | TGTGCCAGCAGCAAAGCTGGCAGGGAGGGGACTGAAGCTTTCTTT
TRBD1 | few | TRBJ2-1 | TRBV15 | CATSTYRGNEQFF | TGTGCCACCAGCACCTACAGGGGCAATGAGCAGTTCTTC
NA | many | TRBJ1-1 | TRBV12-3/TRBV12-4 | CASSLQYEAFF | TGTGCCAGCAGTTTACAGTATGAAGCTTTCTTT
NA | NA | TRBJ2-4 | TRBV7-8 | CASSWRDISLAKNIQYF | TGTGCCAGCAGCTGGAGGGACATTTCTTTAGCCAAAAACATTCAGTACTTC
TRBD1 | few | TRBJ1-1 | TRBV5-1 | CASSSGQGSQAFF | TGCGCCAGCAGCTCCGGACAGGGATCGCAAGCTTTCTTT
NA | NA | TRBJ1-2 | TRBV5-1 | CASSLRTVIKTNYGYTF | TGCGCCAGCAGCCTAAGGACAGTAATAAAAACTAACTATGGCTACACCTTC
TRBD1 | few | TRBJ2-2 | TRBV27 | CASSATGVNTGELFF | TGTGCCAGCAGTGCGACAGGGGTGAACACCGGGGAGCTGTTTTTT
NA | few | TRBJ2-7 | TRBV28 | CASSLWDTGTYEQYF | TGTGCCAGCAGTTTGTGGGACACAGGGACCTACGAGCAGTACTTC
NA | few | TRBJ2-2 | TRBV20-1 | CSARNRADGELFF | TGCAGTGCCAGAAACAGGGCCGACGGGGAGCTGTTTTTT
NA | NA | TRBJ1-1 | TRBV20-1 | CSARDRDMNTEAFF | TGCAGTGCCCGGGACCGAGACATGAACACTGAAGCTTTCTTT
TRBD1 | many | TRBJ1-1 | TRBV7-9 | CASSSGSGGAEAFF | TGTGCCAGCAGCTCCGGTTCAGGGGGGGCTGAAGCTTTCTTT
NA | NA | TRBJ2-5 | TRBV20-1 | CSATGGALETQYF | TGCAGTGCTACAGGGGGGGCACTCGAGACCCAGTACTTC
NA | many | TRBJ2-5 | TRBV14 | CASSQGISVQETQYF | TGTGCCAGCAGCCAAGGAATATCGGTACAAGAGACCCAGTACTTC
NA | few | TRBJ1-4 | TRBV4-1 | CASSQGWGVNEKLFF | TGCGCCAGCAGCCAAGGATGGGGGGTTAATGAAAAACTGTTTTTT
NA | many | TRBJ2-7 | TRBV5-1 | CASSLDPGPYEQYF | TGCGCCAGCAGCTTGGACCCAGGCCCCTACGAGCAGTACTTC
NA | many | TRBJ2-3 | TRBV12-3/TRBV12-4 | CASSLRSTDTQYF | TGTGCCAGCAGCTTAAGGTCCACAGATACGCAGTATTTT
NA | NA | TRBJ1-2 | TRBV10-2 | CASSEIGWNYGYTF | TGCGCCAGCAGCGAAATCGGCTGGAACTATGGCTACACCTTC
NA | many | TRBJ1-1 | TRBV12-3/TRBV12-4 | CASSRQFEAFF | TGTGCCAGCAGTCGTCAGTTCGAAGCTTTCTTT
NA | NA | TRBJ2-1 | TRBV20-1 | CSARSRRGGPYNEQFF | TGCAGTGCTAGAAGTAGGAGGGGAGGCCCCTACAATGAGCAGTTCTTC
NA | NA | TRBJ2-1 | TRBV3-1 | CASSQDMGPSVTITGQFF | TGTGCCAGCAGCCAAGATATGGGCCCTAGCGTCACCATCACCGGGCAGTTCTTC
NA | many | TRBJ1-2 | TRBV12-3/TRBV12-4 | CASSGTGLLYGYTF | TGTGCCAGCAGTGGCACAGGGCTTCTCTATGGCTACACCTTC
TRBD1 | few | TRBJ2-5 | TRBV18 | CASSPLGTGQETQYF | TGTGCCAGCTCACCCCTCGGGACAGGCCAAGAGACCCAGTACTTC
TRBD2 | many | TRBJ2-1 | TRBV5-1 | CASSPTITSGSRDEQFF | TGCGCCAGCAGCCCTACGATCACTAGCGGGAGTAGGGATGAGCAGTTCTTC
NA | few | TRBJ1-1 | TRBV6-5 | CASSYSRGWGSTEAFF | TGTGCCAGCAGTTACTCGAGGGGGTGGGGGAGTACTGAAGCTTTCTTT
TRBD1 | NA | TRBJ2-1 | TRBV5-6 | CASSRWTGGNEQFF | TGTGCCAGCAGCAGATGGACAGGGGGCAATGAGCAGTTCTTC
NA | few | TRBJ2-3 | TRBV20-1 | CSAPFFTDTQYF | TGCAGTGCTCCCTTTTTCACAGATACGCAGTATTTT